This TCR beta chain was recorded in a study of blood T cell repertoires in COVID-19. At the level of the study: There were acute and convalescent COVID-19 samples, and they came from the United States, Italy and Spain. From T cells, B-cell-depleted T cells, or PBMCs came the material, which was cDNA or gDNA.

Source study methods: Amplifying reference gene primers gave estimates of nucleated cell counts. Some clones are missing from TCRdb's copy, which holds only in-frame ones; the method was immunoSEQ multiplex PCR. V, J and clone size are those of that table, while D and trimming were read from the DNA. Of around 94,000 clones listed, 80% to 85% are singletons. The V gene lost 7 bases and the J gene lost 0 bases, with 9 bases spanning the gap. This CDR3 has 13 residues. Germline V CDR1 and CDR2: SNHLY, FYNNEI. The chain uses TRBV2 and TRBJ2-5, with D possibly TRBD2 on 6 matching bases. Sequencing was done on a sample of peripheral blood. The clonotype was recovered from a man between 60 and 75 years old with acute or convalescent COVID-19. The CDR3 spells CASTRENQETQYF. CDR3 nucleotides: TGTGCCAGCACTCGGGAGAACCAAGAGACCCAGTACTTC. Complete variable domain (other parts from reference TRBV2 and TRBJ2-5): EPEVTQTPSHQVTQMGQEVILRCVPISNHLYFYWYRQILGQKVEFLVSFYNNEISEKSEIFDDQFSVERPDGSNFTLKIRSTKLEDSAMYFCASTRENQETQYFGPGTRLLVL.